The rows below give T cell receptor beta chains drawn from one sample of a study of metastatic and nonmetastatic thyroid tumors. TCRdb re-called clones via MiXCR from the PCR reads. The sample has under 6,000 clones, 30% seen once. What was sequenced was adjacent normal tissue. These receptors all stem from a female donor with papillary thyroid cancer or a benign thyroid nodule (not recorded which). Some clones in this sample may be carry-over from other donors' samples. CDR3s include the opening cysteine and the closing phenylalanine or tryptophan. The order of the fields is J gene, V gene, D gene, clone size, CDR3 protein, CDR3 DNA. D genes are given only for firm matches. A clone size is listed for some rows: how often the clone was seen (once, few, many), or a class if it is expanded.

J: TRBJ1-3; V: TRBV6-5; D: -; size: large; CDR3: CASSYSPSSSGNTIYF; DNA: TGTGCCAGCAGTTACTCACCCAGCTCCTCTGGAAACACCATATATTTT
J: TRBJ1-6; V: TRBV19; D: TRBD1; size: few; CDR3: CASTTGGSYNSPLHF; DNA: TGTGCCAGTACGACAGGGGGCTCCTATAATTCACCCCTCCACTTT
J: TRBJ2-4; V: TRBV27; D: -; size: -; CDR3: CASSSTYSVRGKNIQYF; DNA: TGTGCCAGCAGTTCTACTTACTCAGTCCGGGGCAAAAACATTCAGTACTTC
J: TRBJ2-1; V: TRBV7-9; D: TRBD2; size: medium-sized; CDR3: CASSLKTSGRANEQFF; DNA: TGTGCCAGCAGCCTGAAGACTAGCGGGAGGGCGAATGAGCAGTTCTTC
J: TRBJ1-1; V: TRBV20-1; D: TRBD1; size: -; CDR3: CSALPGQGPNTEAFF; DNA: TGCAGTGCGTTACCGGGACAGGGACCGAACACTGAAGCTTTCTTT
J: TRBJ2-7; V: TRBV5-1; D: -; size: -; CDR3: CASSLDVTSDEQYF; DNA: TGCGCCAGCAGCTTGGACGTGACATCCGACGAGCAGTACTTC
J: TRBJ2-7; V: TRBV27; D: TRBD2; size: -; CDR3: CASSTPPKGLGQNEQYF; DNA: TGTGCCAGCAGCACCCCCCCCAAGGGACTAGGCCAGAACGAGCAGTACTTC
J: TRBJ2-1; V: TRBV28; D: TRBD2; size: -; CDR3: CASKGLAGLLSYNEQFF; DNA: TGTGCCAGCAAGGGACTAGCGGGACTACTCTCCTACAATGAGCAGTTCTTC
J: TRBJ2-7; V: TRBV7-9; D: -; size: -; CDR3: CASSPAGYNYEQYF; DNA: TGTGCCAGCAGCCCTGCGGGATACAACTACGAGCAGTACTTC
J: TRBJ1-2; V: TRBV29-1; D: -; size: few; CDR3: CSVVGGMSNYGYTF; DNA: TGCAGCGTTGTCGGGGGAATGAGTAACTATGGCTACACCTTC
J: TRBJ2-3; V: TRBV5-1; D: -; size: -; CDR3: CASSREDSRTDTQYF; DNA: TGCGCCAGCAGCCGAGAGGACAGCCGCACAGATACGCAGTATTTT
J: TRBJ2-7; V: TRBV7-8; D: -; size: -; CDR3: CASSFDRSYEQYF; DNA: TGTGCCAGCAGCTTTGATCGGTCCTACGAGCAGTACTTC
J: TRBJ2-6; V: TRBV7-3; D: -; size: -; CDR3: CASSLMGGSSGANVLTF; DNA: TGTGCCAGCAGCTTAATGGGGGGCAGCTCTGGGGCCAACGTCCTGACTTTC